Shown below are 16 T cell receptor beta chains from a single sample sequenced in a study of identical twins. TCRdb re-called the 5' RACE reads with MiXCR, one entry per CDR3 protein. The sample has approximately 680,000 distinct CDR3 sequences, around 7.4% seen once; the top ten hold over 1.5%. The same specimen was also included in a second study, on yellow fever vaccine responses in identical twins.

The specimen was PBMCs. These receptor sequences come from a woman between 18 and 29 years old in good health.

This clonotype was observed a few times. The V and J genes are TRBV7-3 and TRBJ2-1; 8 nucleotides match TRBD1. The trim removed 2 bases at V and 5 bases at J, leaving 5 bases unmatched. Germline-derived CDR1 and CDR2 are SGHTA and FQGTGA. The CDR3 length is 15 residues. The chain's CDR3 is CASSLSGGLDNEQFF. The CDR3 DNA reads TGTGCCAGCAGCTTATCAGGGGGCCTTGACAATGAGCAGTTCTTC. The full variable domain, completed using reference TRBV7-3 and TRBJ2-1, is GAGVSQTPSNKVTEKGKYVELRCDPISGHTALYWYRQSLGQGPEFLIYFQGTGAADDSGLPNDRFFAVRPEGSVSTLKIQRTERGDSAVYLCASSLSGGLDNEQFFGPGTRLTVL.

This clonotype has just a few counts. The chain recombines TRBV7-2 with TRBJ1-2; D gene unclear. The CDR3 covers 12 residues. The V end was cut by 0 bases, the J end by 10 bases, with 9 bases between. Germline loops: CDR1 SGHTA, CDR2 FQGNSA. The CDR3 loop is CASSLAQDLYTF. The CDR3, as DNA: TGTGCCAGCAGCTTAGCTCAGGACCTCTACACCTTC.

There are a few counts of this clonotype. This chain connects TRBV28 to TRBJ1-5, with TRBD1 matching 7 bases. Germline-derived CDR1 and CDR2 are MDHEN and SYDVKM. Unmatched junction bases numbered 6, after V lost 10 bases and J lost 0 bases. The CDR3 spans 14 residues. This chain's CDR3 is CAIQGQNSNQPQHF. The CDR3 DNA sequence: TGTGCCATCCAGGGACAGAATAGCAATCAGCCCCAGCATTTT.

This clonotype occurred a few times. The J gene is TRBJ2-2, the V gene TRBV15; perhaps TRBD1 as D (5 bases). The CDR3 is made up of 14 amino acids. Deletions cut 7 bases from V and 2 bases from J, with 11 bases between. CDR1 is LNHNV and CDR2 is YYDKDF in the germline V gene (reference sequence). CDR3 sequence (DNA): TGTGCCACCAAGCTGGACATAAACACCGGGGAGCTGTTTTTT. Translated, it gives CATKLDINTGELFF.

V is TRBV7-9 and J is TRBJ2-7; D is perhaps TRBD1 (5 bases). V shed 5 bases and J shed 3 bases, with 14 bases lying between them. Germline CDR1 SEHNR, CDR2 FQNEAQ (reference sequence). The CDR3 loop spans 14 amino acids. The CDR3: CASSTERGFYEQYV. The CDR3 nucleotides are TGTGCCAGCAGCACAGAAAGGGGATTCTACGAGCAGTACGTC.

The V and J genes are TRBV5-1 and TRBJ2-5; unclear D gene. The V gene's germline CDR1 is SGHRS and CDR2 YFSETQ. Trimming took off 1 base at V and 1 base at J, with 8 bases between the two ends. CDR3 length: 14 residues. The CDR3 reads CASSLIQLQETQYF. The DNA of the CDR3 is TGCGCCAGCAGCTTGATACAGCTCCAAGAGACCCAGTACTTC.

This clonotype occurred many times. V usage is TRBV25-1 and J usage is TRBJ2-7; weak D call: TRBD2 (5 bases). Looked up from germline, CDR1 is MGHDK and CDR2 is SYGVNS. The V gene lost 4 bases and the J gene lost 6 bases, with 19 bases spanning the gap. This CDR3 is built from 15 residues. The CDR3 DNA sequence: TGTGCCAGCAGTGCCAAACTAGGACCCCCTGGCGAGCAGTACTTC. Its protein is CASSAKLGPPGEQYF.

This clonotype was picked up many times. V usage is TRBV10-3 and J usage is TRBJ2-7; TRBD2 might be the D (5 bases). Germline V gene lookup returns CDR1 ENHRY and CDR2 SYGVKD. CDR3 size: 15 residues. V was shortened by 3 bases and J by 3 bases, with 15 bases between the two germline ends. The CDR3 spells CAISDPLGENYEQYV. CDR3 nucleotide sequence: TGTGCCATCAGTGACCCTCTGGGAGAGAACTACGAGCAGTACGTC.

The chain couples TRBV25-1 to TRBJ2-1; D may be TRBD2 (5 bases). Germline values: CDR1 MGHDK, CDR2 SYGVNS. The ends were cut back, 3 bases at V and 3 bases at J, with 12 bases in the middle. The CDR3 spans 15 residues. This CDR3 reads CASSEGRTFYNEQFF. The CDR3, as DNA: TGTGCCAGCAGTGAGGGTAGGACTTTCTACAATGAGCAGTTCTTC.

This clonotype was detected many times. V usage is TRBV5-1 and J usage is TRBJ1-1, with unresolved D. The CDR3 length is 16 residues. Trimming removed 0 bases at V and 0 bases at J, with 12 bases between. CDR1 and CDR2 (germline): SGHRS, YFSETQ. CDR3 sequence reads: CASSLVIGQVNTEAFF. CDR3 in DNA: TGCGCCAGCAGCTTGGTGATCGGTCAGGTGAACACTGAAGCTTTCTTT.

The V and J genes are TRBV12-3 or TRBV12-4 and TRBJ1-5; D gene uncertain. Deletions cut 5 bases from V and 1 base from J, with 12 bases between. This CDR3 is built from 15 residues. As DNA, the CDR3 is TGTGCCAGCAGTCGTGGTGGTGGGAGCAATCAGCCCCAGCATTTT. Amino acids: CASSRGGGSNQPQHF.

This clonotype was seen a handful of times. The chain joins TRBV2 to TRBJ2-7; D unclear. Germline values: CDR1 SNHLY, CDR2 FYNNEI. CDR3 length equals 12 residues. The V and J ends lost 4 bases and 3 bases respectively, with 7 bases between them. CDR3 sequence: CASSVQVYEQYF. The CDR3 nucleotides read TGTGCCAGCAGTGTCCAGGTCTACGAGCAGTACTTC.

CDR3 sequence: CSARDGGAGRQNEQFF. The CDR3 nucleotides are TGCAGTGCTAGAGATGGGGGGGCCGGCCGGCAAAATGAGCAGTTCTTC. This chain connects TRBV20-1 to TRBJ2-1; tentative D call: TRBD2 (7 bases). Germline V gene sequence: CDR1 DFQATT, CDR2 SNEGSKA (reference sequence). The germline V and J ends were trimmed by 0 bases and 7 bases, with 19 bases remaining between them. This CDR3 has 16 residues.

This clonotype has ten or more counts. This chain uses TRBV7-9 with TRBJ2-2; 9 bases agree with TRBD1. This CDR3 region has 15 residues. Looked up from germline, CDR1 is SEHNR and CDR2 is FQNEAQ (reference sequence). V dropped 5 bases and J dropped 6; count of bases not matched to a gene: 7. CDR3 in DNA: TGTGCCAGCAGCGCCTCGGACAGGGGACCCGGGGAGCTGTTTTTT. Translated: CASSASDRGPGELFF.

This clonotype has just a few counts. The chain employs TRBV7-6 and TRBJ1-5; D is uncertain. CDR3 size: 13 residues. Trimming cost V 2 bases and J 6 bases, with 8 bases left between them. CDR1 is SGHVS, CDR2 FNYEAQ, per germline. CDR3 nucleotide sequence: TGTGCCAGCAGCTTAAATGTGTTTCAGCCCCAGCATTTT. It encodes CASSLNVFQPQHF.

This clonotype was seen at least ten times. This sequence joins TRBV12-3 or TRBV12-4 and TRBJ2-7; D is possibly TRBD1 (6 bases). V was pared by 1 base and J by 0 bases, with 10 bases between. This CDR3 is 15 amino acids long. The CDR3 region has the DNA TGTGCCAGCAGTTTAGGGACAGAGAGCTCCTACGAGCAGTACTTC. It is translated as CASSLGTESSYEQYF.